These 28 T cell receptor beta chains were all obtained from the same sample, sequenced in a study of CD8+ T cells in alopecia areata. Extraction and reverse transcription of RNA yielded cDNA as the sequencing template. Clones were read by immunoSEQ multiplex PCR, and TCRdb kept only the in-frame ones, dropping some. The sample yields roughly 64,000 clones, 44% seen once. The sequenced material came from NKG2D-low CD8+ T cells sorted from blood. The receptors originated from a human donor with alopecia areata.

This rearrangement joins TRBV5-1 to TRBJ2-3, with TRBD2 identical over 11 bases. Germline CDR1 and CDR2: SGHRS and YFSETQ. This CDR3 is 16 amino acids long. V dropped 2 bases and J dropped 6; count of bases not matched to a gene: 8. CDR3 DNA sequence: TGCGCCAGCAGCTTCATTAGCGGGGGGGCCGAGGATACGCAGTATTTT. It specifies CASSFISGGAEDTQYF.

The chain joins TRBV6-6 to TRBJ2-7; 7 bases map to TRBD1. This CDR3 is built from 13 residues. J lost 7 bases, V lost 6 bases, and 9 bases had no gene match. Germline values: CDR1 MNHNY, CDR2 SVGAGI (reference sequence). CDR3 bases: TGTGCCAGCAGACGTACCACAGGGGAAGAGCAGTACTTC. Translated, it gives CASRRTTGEEQYF.

The genes are TRBV28 and TRBJ1-5, with D tentatively TRBD1 (5 bases). CDR1 is MDHEN and CDR2 is SYDVKM in the germline V gene. Trimming took off 7 bases at V and 7 bases at J, with 26 bases between the two ends. This CDR3 has 17 amino acids. The CDR3 nucleotides are TGTGCCAGCACTTATCTTATAAGTCCCAGGGAAGGACAGCCCCAGCATTTT. Protein product: CASTYLISPREGQPQHF.

This chain links TRBV19 with TRBJ2-7, with D hard to call. The CDR3 extends over 14 amino acids. V was cut by 1 base and J by 0 bases, with 7 bases left in between. The V gene's germline CDR1 is LNHDA and CDR2 SQIVND (reference sequence). DNA of the CDR3: TGTGCCAGTAGTATAGCTCCAGTCTCCTACGAGCAGTACTTC. Its translation is CASSIAPVSYEQYF.

The rearrangement links TRBV19 to TRBJ2-4, with 8 bases that match TRBD2. The CDR3 is 18 amino acids. V lost 6 bases to trimming and J lost 0 bases; unmatched junction nucleotides: 13. In germline, CDR1 is LNHDA, CDR2 SQIVND (reference sequence). The CDR3 DNA reads TGTGCCAGTAGGGGAGCGGGGGACTCACAACTAGCCAAAAACATTCAGTACTTC. It yields the protein CASRGAGDSQLAKNIQYF.

CDR3 protein: CASSLEVRVEAFF. CDR3 DNA: TGTGCCAGCAGCTTGGAAGTTAGAGTTGAAGCTTTCTTT. The rearrangement uses TRBV5-6 and TRBJ1-1, with D unresolved. The CDR3 is 13 residues long. V lost 0 bases to trimming and J lost 7 bases, with 10 bases between them. Germline V gene sequence: CDR1 SGHDT, CDR2 YYEEEE.

This clone was counted a single time. The rearrangement links TRBV5-6 to TRBJ1-1; D is ambiguous. Germline lookup yields CDR1 SGHDT and CDR2 YYEEEE. V was pared by 0 bases and J by 4 bases, with 7 bases between. The CDR3 contains 13 residues. The CDR3 DNA reads TGTGCCAGCAGCTTGGGGCCGGGCACTGAAGCTTTCTTT. It translates to CASSLGPGTEAFF.

A few counts support this clone. V is TRBV10-3 and J is TRBJ2-5, with 7 positions matching TRBD2. This CDR3 has 16 residues. CDR1 and CDR2 (germline): ENHRY, SYGVKD. Trimming removed 6 bases from V and 3 bases from J; junction bases left unmatched: 13. CDR3 DNA sequence: TGTGCCATCAGCGCGGGGGTGAGGGGACGGGAAGAGACCCAGTACTTC. Amino acids: CAISAGVRGREETQYF.

This clone was recorded a few times. The rearrangement uses TRBV13 and TRBJ2-7; a weak D match, TRBD1 (6 bases). Germline V gives CDR1 PRHDT, CDR2 FYEKMQ (reference sequence). CDR3 length: 14 residues. The V and J ends lost 4 bases and 1 base respectively, with 11 bases between them. The CDR3 is CASSSGVRSYEQYF. DNA of the CDR3: TGTGCCAGCAGCTCAGGGGTGCGGTCCTACGAGCAGTACTTC.

The chain joins TRBV7-8 to TRBJ2-6; D unresolved. This CDR3 spans 15 amino acids. Germline V gene sequence: CDR1 SGHVS, CDR2 FQNEAQ. Trimming cost V 5 bases and J 4 bases, with 12 bases left between them. The CDR3 nucleotides are TGTGCCAGCAGCCCTCGCGACATAGGGGCCAACGTCCTGACTTTC. It translates to CASSPRDIGANVLTF.

This clone was counted between two and nine times. This chain uses TRBV5-1 with TRBJ2-1; D may be TRBD2 (5 bases). Trimming stripped 3 bases from V and 9 bases from J, with 10 bases between. The CDR3 consists of 12 residues. Germline CDR1 is SGHRS and CDR2 is YFSETQ. For the CDR3, the DNA is TGCGCCAGCAGCTATACCGGGATTGAGCAGTTCTTC. As protein: CASSYTGIEQFF. Filled out from reference TRBV5-1 and TRBJ2-1, the complete variable domain reads KAGVTQTPRYLIKTRGQQVTLSCSPISGHRSVSWYQQTPGQGLQFLFEYFSETQRNKGNFPGRFSGRQFSNSRSEMNVSTLELGDSALYLCASSYTGIEQFFGPGTRLTVL.

The chain uses TRBV5-4 and TRBJ2-5, with TRBD2 matching over 8 bases. V shed 3 bases, J shed 3 bases, and the junction held 7 bases outside the gene matches. The CDR3 has 15 residues. Germline V lookup: CDR1 SGHNT, CDR2 YYREEE (reference sequence). The CDR3 sequence: CASSSQYSGEETQYF. The DNA of the CDR3 is TGTGCCAGCAGCTCCCAATATAGCGGGGAAGAGACCCAGTACTTC.

The CDR3 DNA is TGCGCCAGCAGCTTGAGACAGGGGAGTCGGGAGACCCAGTACTTC. This encodes CASSLRQGSRETQYF. V usage is TRBV5-1 and J usage is TRBJ2-5; 8 nucleotides agree with TRBD1. Germline lookup yields CDR1 SGHRS and CDR2 YFSETQ. V shed 1 base and J 5 bases; nucleotides not matched to a gene: 7. CDR3 size: 15 residues.

The chain combines TRBV2 with TRBJ1-1; D is unresolved. Germline CDR1 is SNHLY and CDR2 is FYNNEI. V gave up 8 bases and J gave up 6 bases, with 13 bases separating them. This CDR3 is built from 12 residues. The DNA of the CDR3 is TGTGCCAGCGGAGACCCGGGCGCTGAAGCTTTCTTT. As protein: CASGDPGAEAFF.

V usage is TRBV29-1 and J usage is TRBJ2-1; D is perhaps TRBD2 (7 bases). The CDR3 runs 14 residues. V gave up 7 bases and J gave up 0 bases, with 13 bases separating them. From germline, CDR1 is SQVTM and CDR2 ANQGSEA. This CDR3 is CSGGRESSYNEQFF. The CDR3 DNA reads TGCAGCGGGGGGCGGGAGAGCTCCTACAATGAGCAGTTCTTC.

The chain has TRBV5-1 and TRBJ2-1; 10 bases are a match to TRBD2. V gave up 0 bases and J gave up 10 bases; unmatched junction bases: 13. Looked up from germline, CDR1 is SGHRS and CDR2 is YFSETQ. There are 17 residues in the CDR3. The CDR3 sequence: CASSLALAGALGGEQFF. The CDR3 region has the DNA TGCGCCAGCAGCTTGGCCCTAGCGGGGGCTCTAGGGGGCGAGCAGTTCTTC.

This rearrangement joins TRBV4-2 to TRBJ2-1, with a tentative D call TRBD2 (5 bases). Trimming took off 3 bases at V and 8 bases at J, with 23 bases between the two ends. Germline lookup yields CDR1 LGHNA and CDR2 YNFKEQ. The CDR3 length is 17 residues. The CDR3 is CASSHLTVAGGGDEQFF. The CDR3 bases are TGTGCCAGCAGCCACCTCACAGTGGCAGGCGGAGGAGATGAGCAGTTCTTC.

V usage is TRBV5-4 and J usage is TRBJ2-7; D remains ambiguous. The CDR3 spans 12 residues. Trimming shortened V by 2 bases and J by 7 bases, and 10 bases separated the two germline ends. Germline lookup yields CDR1 SGHNT and CDR2 YYREEE (reference sequence). This CDR3 reads CASSFGYAEQYF. DNA for the CDR3: TGTGCCAGCAGCTTCGGCTACGCTGAGCAGTACTTC.

This clone has a single count. This rearrangement joins TRBV27 to TRBJ2-1; D possibly corresponds to TRBD1 (6 bases). In germline, CDR1 is MNHEY, CDR2 SMNVEV (reference sequence). V lost 5 bases, J lost 6 bases, and 11 bases lay in between. The CDR3 spans 13 residues. The CDR3 region is CASSKPDSNEQFF. CDR3 in DNA: TGTGCCAGCAGTAAGCCGGACAGCAATGAGCAGTTCTTC.

The chain couples TRBV4-1 to TRBJ2-3; D uncertain. Germline values: CDR1 MGHRA, CDR2 YSYEKL. The length of the CDR3 is 14 residues. V was shortened by 4 bases and J by 5 bases, with 13 bases between the two germline ends. The CDR3 bases are TGCGCCAGCAGCCCTCAGGACCGCATAGATACGCAGTATTTT. Its translation is CASSPQDRIDTQYF.

V usage is TRBV7-9 and J usage is TRBJ2-7; 10 bases are a match to TRBD1. This CDR3 has 15 amino acids. Unmatched junction bases numbered 7, after V lost 5 bases and J lost 3 bases. Germline V gene sequence: CDR1 SEHNR, CDR2 FQNEAQ (reference sequence). The chain's CDR3 is CASSLRTGGNYEQYF. CDR3 DNA: TGTGCCAGCAGCCTACGGACAGGGGGAAACTACGAGCAGTACTTC.

The chain is built from TRBV4-3 and TRBJ2-3; D unresolved. The CDR3 is made up of 14 amino acids. Germline V gene lookup returns CDR1 LGHNA and CDR2 YSLEER. The ends were cut back, 6 bases at V and 0 bases at J, with 10 bases in the middle. CDR3 region: CASSLSKSTDTQYF. The CDR3 nucleotides are TGCGCCAGCAGTCTATCCAAGAGCACAGATACGCAGTATTTT.

This clone was observed a few times. The chain uses TRBV19 and TRBJ1-1, with D unresolved. Germline V gives CDR1 LNHDA, CDR2 SQIVND (reference sequence). The CDR3 loop spans 13 amino acids. The ends were cut back, 5 bases at V and 1 base at J, with 8 bases in the middle. CDR3 DNA: TGTGCCAGTAGTTTCTCATCGAACACTGAAGCTTTCTTT. Translation gives CASSFSSNTEAFF.

V is TRBV6-1 and J is TRBJ2-1; 12 bases match TRBD2. CDR1 and CDR2 (germline): MNHNS, SASEGT. CDR3 length: 16 amino acids. After removal of 4 bases from V and 5 bases from J, the junction contained 6 bases not matched to a gene. CDR3 bases: TGTGCCAGCAGTGCTCTAGCGGGAGGGTTGAACAATGAGCAGTTCTTC. It encodes CASSALAGGLNNEQFF.

J is TRBJ2-5 and V is TRBV14; D might be TRBD1 (5 bases). Trimming cost V 0 bases and J 4 bases, with 27 bases left between them. Germline V gene lookup returns CDR1 SGHDN and CDR2 FVKESK. CDR3 length: 20 residues. The CDR3 region is CASSQEGDLQVSGIGETQYF. The CDR3 DNA is TGTGCCAGCAGCCAAGAAGGAGACTTACAGGTCTCGGGTATCGGAGAGACCCAGTACTTC.

This clone was picked up a small number of times. The rearrangement joins TRBV4-3 to TRBJ2-3; 8 nucleotides line up with TRBD2. Trimming removed 2 bases from V and 5 bases from J; junction bases left unmatched: 9. Germline CDR1 reads LGHNA; CDR2 reads YSLEER. The CDR3 totals 16 residues. The CDR3 region is CASSQYRVAGRDTQYF. The CDR3 nucleotides read TGCGCCAGCAGCCAATACCGAGTAGCGGGGAGAGATACGCAGTATTTT.

This chain connects TRBV15 to TRBJ2-4; 7 nucleotides line up with TRBD1. The CDR3 has 14 amino acids. CDR1 and CDR2 (germline): LNHNV, YYDKDF (reference sequence). The V gene end was trimmed by 2 bases and the J gene end by 7 bases; junction bases not matched to a gene: 5. CDR3 DNA sequence: TGTGCCACCAGCAGACGAGACAGGGTGAACATTCAGTACTTC. It is translated as CATSRRDRVNIQYF.

This clone is a singleton in its sample. The CDR3 bases are TGCAGCGTGGGAGGGTTGGCCCCTAACTATGGCTACACCTTC. Translating gives CSVGGLAPNYGYTF. The chain carries TRBV29-1 and TRBJ1-2; the D is unclear. V lost 6 bases and J lost 0, with 14 bases in between. CDR1 is SQVTM and CDR2 is ANQGSEA in the germline V gene. The CDR3 runs to 14 residues.